A selection of T cell receptor beta chains follows, all from one sample in a study of Graves' ophthalmopathy and Graves' hyperthyroidism. One entry per CDR3 protein results from TCRdb running MiXCR on the multiplex PCR reads. The sample includes 350,000 to 400,000 distinct CDR3 sequences, 15% of them seen just once. Sequenced material: peripheral blood. The source of these receptors is a woman younger than 30 with stable Graves' hyperthyroidism. The CDR3 runs from the conserved cysteine through the conserved F or W. A D gene is named only where the DNA matches it firmly. Clone sizes are given selectively: once, few, many, or a class where the clone is expanded.

clone_size	d_call	j_call	v_call	cdr3_nt	cdr3_aa
many	.	TRBJ2-7	TRBV29-1	TGCAGCGTTGTTCAGTGGGGGGGCAGCGAGCAGTACTTC	CSVVQWGGSEQYF
.	.	TRBJ2-7	TRBV28	TGTGCCAGCAGTTTCTCGAGGTGGGGGAACGAGCAGTACTTC	CASSFSRWGNEQYF
.	.	TRBJ2-5	TRBV25-1	TGTGCCAGCAGTGCAGGCAAGCGGGCCCTCAATTACCAAGAGACCCAGTACTTC	CASSAGKRALNYQETQYF
many	.	TRBJ2-5	TRBV6-5	TGTGCCAGCACCCAACGGTGGGCAGTGGAGACCCAGTACTTC	CASTQRWAVETQYF
many	TRBD1	TRBJ1-5	TRBV6-2/TRBV6-3	TGTGCCAGCAGCCCACAGGGGTATGGCAATCAGCCCCAGCATTTT	CASSPQGYGNQPQHF
many	.	TRBJ2-2	TRBV12-3/TRBV12-4	TGTGCCAGCAGTGAACGGTACGCGAACACCGGGGAGCTGTTTTTT	CASSERYANTGELFF
many	.	TRBJ2-5	TRBV7-2	TGTGCCAGCAGCTTAGGCAGGGTGTGGGAGACCCAGTACTTC	CASSLGRVWETQYF
many	TRBD2	TRBJ2-2	TRBV19	TGTGCCAGTCGGGGACTAGCGAACACCGGGGAGCTGTTTTTT	CASRGLANTGELFF
many	.	TRBJ1-2	TRBV15	TGTGCCACCAGCAGAGAGTGGGCAGGGGCGTATGGCTACACCTTC	CATSREWAGAYGYTF
many	.	TRBJ1-1	TRBV6-2/TRBV6-3	TGTGCCAGCAGTTACTCCGAGCCTTTTCTTAACACTGAAGCTTTCTTT	CASSYSEPFLNTEAFF
many	TRBD1	TRBJ1-1	TRBV6-2/TRBV6-3	TGTGCCAGCAGTCCGAGGGGGCACACTGAAGCTTTCTTT	CASSPRGHTEAFF
many	TRBD1	TRBJ2-5	TRBV29-1	TGCAGCGTGGAACAGGGGAGAAAAGAGACCCAGTACTTC	CSVEQGRKETQYF
many	.	TRBJ1-2	TRBV12-3/TRBV12-4	TGTGCCAGCAGGAGCGGGCGCCCAGGCTACACCTTC	CASRSGRPGYTF
many	.	TRBJ2-7	TRBV12-3/TRBV12-4	TGTGCCAGCAGGGGGTGGGGGGTCGACGAGCAGTACTTC	CASRGWGVDEQYF
many	.	TRBJ1-5	TRBV2	TGTGCCAGCAGTGGTTACAGAGGTAATCAGCCCCAGCATTTT	CASSGYRGNQPQHF
many	.	TRBJ1-1	TRBV14	TGTGCCAGCAGCCCCGGACAGTGGAGTAACACTGAAGCTTTCTTT	CASSPGQWSNTEAFF
.	.	TRBJ2-2	TRBV5-1	TGCGCCAGCAGCCAGGAGGGGGCTTTCTCCGGGGAGCTGTTTTTT	CASSQEGAFSGELFF
many	.	TRBJ2-2	TRBV20-1	TGCAGTGCTAGGAAGGGGCCCGGGGAGCTGTTTTTT	CSARKGPGELFF
.	TRBD1	TRBJ1-2	TRBV7-2	TGTGCCAGCAGCTTTAGCCGGGACAGGGCACGGCGGAACTATGGCTACACCTTC	CASSFSRDRARRNYGYTF
few	.	TRBJ2-7	TRBV11-2	TGTGCCAGCAGCTTAGAGGCGGGGCGCTACGAGCAGTACTTC	CASSLEAGRYEQYF
many	.	TRBJ2-5	TRBV7-2	TGTGCCAGCAGCTTAGCATTCCCCACAGAGACCCAGTACTTC	CASSLAFPTETQYF
many	.	TRBJ1-2	TRBV6-1	TGTGCCAGCAGTGAAGCGGCGACGGGGGTCTATGGCTACACCTTC	CASSEAATGVYGYTF
many	.	TRBJ1-1	TRBV7-2	TGTGCCAGCAGCTCTGATGCAGGGGAAGCTTTCTTT	CASSSDAGEAFF
many	.	TRBJ2-7	TRBV28	TGTGCCAGCGAGCGGGTTGGATCCTACGAGCAGTACTTC	CASERVGSYEQYF
many	.	TRBJ2-7	TRBV11-2	TGTGCCAGCAGCTTAAACACGGGGGCGGACGAGCAGTACTTC	CASSLNTGADEQYF
many	.	TRBJ2-2	TRBV12-3/TRBV12-4	TGTGCCAGCAGTTTGAGGAGCGGGGAGCTGTTTTTT	CASSLRSGELFF
many	.	TRBJ1-5	TRBV24-1	TGTGCCACCAGTACTGGGGACGGATACAATCAGCCCCAGCATTTT	CATSTGDGYNQPQHF
.	.	TRBJ1-2	TRBV3-1	TGTGCCAGCAGCCACTGGGGCTCTAACTATGGCTACACCTTC	CASSHWGSNYGYTF
many	TRBD1	TRBJ1-1	TRBV7-3	TGTGCCAGCAGCCCCGTAGGGGGCGGTATGAACACTGAAGCTTTCTTT	CASSPVGGGMNTEAFF
many	.	TRBJ2-5	TRBV29-1	TGCAGCGTTGACCGCTGGGGCGGGTCCCAAGAGACCCAGTACTTC	CSVDRWGGSQETQYF
many	TRBD1	TRBJ1-2	TRBV19	TGTGCCAGTAGTACGGACAGGAACTATGGCTACACCTTC	CASSTDRNYGYTF
few	.	TRBJ1-1	TRBV12-3/TRBV12-4	TGTGCCAGCAACCAAGACCCTGAAGCTTTCTTT	CASNQDPEAFF
many	.	TRBJ1-1	TRBV29-1	TGCAGCGCTGGCCGACTTAACACTGAAGCTTTCTTT	CSAGRLNTEAFF
many	.	TRBJ1-2	TRBV2	TGTGCCAGCAGTGAAGAAACTTCCTATGGCTACACCTTC	CASSEETSYGYTF
many	TRBD1	TRBJ2-7	TRBV6-4	TGTGCCAGCAGCTCCGGGACAGGGTCTTCCCCCTACTACTACGAGCAGTACTTC	CASSSGTGSSPYYYEQYF
many	TRBD1	TRBJ1-5	TRBV6-2/TRBV6-3	TGTGCCAGCAGAACAGGGGATCAGCCCCAGCATTTT	CASRTGDQPQHF
few	.	TRBJ2-1	TRBV7-3	TGTGCCAGCAGCTTAACTAGCGACAATGAGCAGTTCTTC	CASSLTSDNEQFF